This T cell receptor (beta chain) was recorded in a study of blood T cell repertoires in COVID-19. In the study overall: T cells, B-cell-depleted T cells, or PBMCs supplied cDNA or gDNA.

Germline CDR1 is SGHRS and CDR2 is YFSETQ. V was clipped by 4 bases and J by 3 bases; unmatched bases: 6. There are 14 residues in the CDR3. Authors' methods: Counts of nucleated cells, estimated from reference gene primer amplification, were obtained. The method was immunoSEQ multiplex PCR; TCRdb's version includes in-frame clones alone and lacks a portion of them. D and trimming come from the DNA, and the V and J calls and clone size come from that table. This table holds some 130,000 clones, approximately 80% found once. Sequencing used peripheral blood. J is TRBJ2-5 and V is TRBV5-1, with TRBD2 identical over 7 bases. This clonotype originated in a woman in her sixties with active or convalescent COVID-19. The CDR3, as DNA: TGCGCCAGCAGCAGACTAGGGACTAAAGAGACCCAGTACTTC. As protein: CASSRLGTKETQYF.